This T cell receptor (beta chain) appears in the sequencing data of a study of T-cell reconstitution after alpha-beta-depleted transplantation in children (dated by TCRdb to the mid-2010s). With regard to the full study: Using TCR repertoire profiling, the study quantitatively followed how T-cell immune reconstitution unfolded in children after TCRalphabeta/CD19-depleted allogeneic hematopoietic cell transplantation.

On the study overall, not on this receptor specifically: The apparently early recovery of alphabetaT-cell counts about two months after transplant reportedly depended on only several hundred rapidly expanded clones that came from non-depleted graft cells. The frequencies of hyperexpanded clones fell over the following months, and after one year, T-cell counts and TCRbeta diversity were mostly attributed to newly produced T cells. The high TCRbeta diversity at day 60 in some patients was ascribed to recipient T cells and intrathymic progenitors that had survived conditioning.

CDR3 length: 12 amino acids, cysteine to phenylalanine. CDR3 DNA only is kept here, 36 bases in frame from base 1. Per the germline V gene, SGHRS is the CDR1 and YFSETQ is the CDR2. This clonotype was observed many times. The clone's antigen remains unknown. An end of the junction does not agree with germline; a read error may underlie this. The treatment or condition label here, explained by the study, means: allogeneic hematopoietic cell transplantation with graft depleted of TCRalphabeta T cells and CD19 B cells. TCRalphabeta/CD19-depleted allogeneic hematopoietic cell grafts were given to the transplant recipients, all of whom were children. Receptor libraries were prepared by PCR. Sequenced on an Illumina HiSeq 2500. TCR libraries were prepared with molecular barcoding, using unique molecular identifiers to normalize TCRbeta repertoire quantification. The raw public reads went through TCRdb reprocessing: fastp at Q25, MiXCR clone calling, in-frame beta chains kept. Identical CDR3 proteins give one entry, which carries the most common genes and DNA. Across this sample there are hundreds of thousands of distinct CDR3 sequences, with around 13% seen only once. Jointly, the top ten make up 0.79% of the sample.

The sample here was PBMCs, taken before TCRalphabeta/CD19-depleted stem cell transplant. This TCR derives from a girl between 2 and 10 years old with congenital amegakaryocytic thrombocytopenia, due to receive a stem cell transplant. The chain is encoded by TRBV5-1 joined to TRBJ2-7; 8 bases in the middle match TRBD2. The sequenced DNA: TGTGCCAGCAGCTTAGCGGGGAACGAGCAGTACTTC. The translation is CASSLAGNEQYF.